These T cell receptor beta chains were read from a single sample in a study of cytomegalovirus exposure and HLA in healthy donors. The assay was immunoSEQ multiplex PCR, and TCRdb's table has in-frame clones only and misses some. In the table there are 150,000 to 250,000 clones, 70% to 85% of which are singletons. The sample was PBMCs. All receptors derive from a woman in her 30s in good health and CMV-seropositive. CDR3s include the opening cysteine and the closing phenylalanine or tryptophan. Each record gives: V gene, D gene, clone size, J gene, CDR3 protein, CDR3 DNA. A D gene is named only where the DNA matches it firmly. Clone size is given for some rows only: seen once, a few or many times, or a class if the clone is expanded.

>TRBV27|-|-|TRBJ2-1
CASSLSDPSSYNEQFF
TGTGCCAGCAGTTTAAGCGACCCGAGCTCCTACAATGAGCAGTTCTTC
>TRBV14|-|-|TRBJ2-3
CASSPTLRVSDTQYF
TGTGCCAGCAGCCCCACTTTGAGGGTTTCAGATACGCAGTATTTT
>TRBV5-1|TRBD1|-|TRBJ1-4
CASSLAVTGGEKLFF
TGCGCCAGCAGCTTGGCGGTGACAGGGGGTGAAAAACTGTTTTTT
>TRBV5-8|-|-|TRBJ2-5
CASSPGGHRKETQYF
TGTGCCAGCAGCCCGGGGGGACATCGGAAAGAGACCCAGTACTTC
>TRBV27|-|-|TRBJ2-7
CASSQGPGFSYEQYF
TGTGCCAGCAGCCAGGGGCCAGGTTTCTCCTACGAGCAGTACTTC
>TRBV18|-|-|TRBJ1-1
CASSPSADTEAFF
TGTGCCAGCTCACCGTCCGCGGACACTGAAGCTTTCTTT
>TRBV5-6|TRBD2|-|TRBJ2-1
CASSLWAGGPQSSYNEQFF
TGTGCCAGCAGCTTGTGGGCGGGAGGGCCCCAGAGCTCCTACAATGAGCAGTTCTTC
>TRBV4-1|TRBD1|once|TRBJ1-1
CASRRGQGGGAEAFF
TGCGCCAGCAGGCGTGGACAGGGAGGGGGGGCTGAAGCTTTCTTT
>TRBV6-5|TRBD1|-|TRBJ1-2
CASSFSGGMRGYTF
TGTGCCAGCAGTTTCTCAGGGGGAATGCGAGGCTACACCTTC
>TRBV6-1|-|-|TRBJ1-1
CASSELGVGYTEAFF
TGTGCCAGCAGTGAACTCGGAGTGGGTTACACTGAAGCTTTCTTT
>TRBV10-3|-|-|TRBJ2-1
CAISENRPWLSEQFF
TGTGCCATCAGTGAAAACAGACCCTGGCTATCTGAGCAGTTCTTC
>TRBV5-6|-|few|TRBJ1-6
CASSSAGNSPLHF
TGTGCCAGCAGCTCCGCAGGGAATTCACCCCTCCACTTT
>TRBV30|-|-|TRBJ1-1
CAWSGPRGTEAFF
TGTGCCTGGAGTGGTCCGCGGGGGACTGAAGCTTTCTTT
>TRBV5-1|-|-|TRBJ2-1
CASSTWTHNEQFF
TGCGCCAGCAGCACATGGACTCACAATGAGCAGTTCTTC
>TRBV11-3|TRBD2|-|TRBJ2-5
CASSFGLAGDGTETQYF
TGTGCCAGCAGCTTTGGGCTAGCGGGAGATGGGACGGAAACCCAGTACTTC
>TRBV25-1|-|many|TRBJ2-4
CASSPRDSLAKNIQYF
TGTGCCAGCAGTCCTCGGGACTCTCTAGCCAAAAACATTCAGTACTTC
>TRBV4-3|TRBD2|-|TRBJ2-1
CASSQAMGGAYNEQFF
TGCGCCAGCAGCCAAGCAATGGGGGGGGCCTACAATGAGCAGTTCTTC
>TRBV18|-|-|TRBJ1-6
CASSPGQIPNSPLHF
TGTGCCAGCTCACCCGGACAGATACCAAATTCACCCCTCCACTTT
>TRBV11-3|TRBD1|-|TRBJ2-3
CASSLGGTGPDTQYF
TGTGCCAGCAGCTTAGGTGGGACAGGGCCAGATACGCAGTATTTT
>TRBV10-3|TRBD1|-|TRBJ2-3
CAISDLTRDRGTDTQYF
TGTGCCATCAGTGATCTGACCCGGGACAGGGGAACAGATACGCAGTATTTT
>TRBV29-1|TRBD1|-|TRBJ1-1
CSVNRGRGMNTEAFF
TGCAGCGTAAACAGGGGGCGGGGGATGAACACTGAAGCTTTCTTT